This note documents a single T cell receptor beta chain sequence. This specimen comes from a study of blood T cell dynamics during melanoma immunotherapy. Germline V gene lookup returns CDR1 MDHEN and CDR2 SYDVKM. The V segment lost 8 bases and the J segment 6 bases; nucleotides outside the gene matches: 6. The CDR3 covers 14 residues. Time point reported: week 3, after first cycle of checkpoint inhibitor. The method was immunoSEQ multiplex PCR; TCRdb's version includes in-frame clones alone and lacks a portion of them. The table lists 15,000 to 20,000 clones, about 94% of them singletons, with about 0.2% in the top ten.

Sequences were derived from effector memory CD8+ T cells from blood, sampled from a patient treated with checkpoint blockade. The TCR was taken from a human donor with melanoma. The J gene is TRBJ1-5, the V gene TRBV28, with 11 bases identical to TRBD1. For the CDR3, the DNA is TGTGCCAGCGGGGGACAGGGGGGAGGTCAGCCCCAGCATTTT. Translation: CASGGQGGGQPQHF.